The present TCR beta chain was sequenced within a study of glioma-infiltrating T cells after dendritic cell vaccination. Regarding the study as a whole: TCR clonality showed no direct relationship with survival.

Documented time point: after dendritic cell vaccination, including at tumor progression/relapse. Sequencing used immunoSEQ multiplex PCR; TCRdb keeps in-frame clones, though not all of them. The sample lists 100,000 or so clones; nearly 90% were seen once. On this clone: The antigen remains undetermined.

The CDR3 is 14 amino acids. Germline V gives CDR1 SGHAT, CDR2 FQNNGV. The V gene lost 4 bases and the J gene lost 1 base, with 7 bases spanning the gap. The specimen comprised blood, sampled after dendritic cell vaccination. V and J are TRBV11-2 and TRBJ2-2; D perhaps matches TRBD1 (5 bases). The clonotype comes from a human donor with glioblastoma. The CDR3 bases are TGTGCCAGCAGCTACGGACAGAACACCGGGGAGCTGTTTTTT. Amino acid sequence: CASSYGQNTGELFF.